A selection of T cell receptor beta chains follows, all from one sample in a study of early T cells in non-severe SARS-CoV-2 infection. One entry per CDR3 protein results from TCRdb running MiXCR on the 5' RACE reads. The repertoire holds roughly 75,000 distinct CDR3 sequences, about 12% seen once, with about 3.5% in the top ten. Sequenced: whole blood. The receptors were gathered from an adult who was a healthcare worker with PCR-confirmed SARS-CoV-2 infection or an uninfected control (not recorded which). Each CDR3 is given with its conserved first and last residue. A D gene is named only where the DNA matches it firmly. Size is stated for part of the rows, as once, few or many counts, or as a class when the clone is expanded.

-	-	TRBJ2-7	TRBV27	CASRGRHSYEQYF	TGTGCCAGCAGGGGACGCCACTCCTACGAGCAGTACTTC
few	-	TRBJ2-5	TRBV5-1	CASSFQPQETQYF	TGCGCCAGCAGCTTTCAGCCCCAAGAGACCCAGTACTTC
many	-	TRBJ2-3	TRBV5-1	CASSLAGSGTDTQYF	TGCGCCAGCAGCTTGGCGGGTTCGGGCACAGATACGCAGTATTTT
-	TRBD1	TRBJ2-1	TRBV2	CASGTDDNEQFF	TGTGCCAGCGGGACAGATGACAATGAGCAGTTCTTC
-	TRBD2	TRBJ2-3	TRBV28	CASRGTSGRGPVGTDTQYF	TGTGCCAGCAGGGGGACTAGCGGGAGAGGCCCGGTCGGCACAGATACGCAGTATTTT
-	-	TRBJ2-2	TRBV28	CASVPSGNNTGELFF	TGTGCCAGTGTGCCCTCGGGGAACAACACCGGGGAGCTGTTTTTT
-	TRBD2	TRBJ2-1	TRBV7-2	CASSFVAGVGYNEQFF	TGTGCCAGCAGCTTCGTAGCGGGAGTGGGGTACAATGAGCAGTTCTTC
-	-	TRBJ2-7	TRBV29-1	CSVRRGHEQYF	TGCAGCGTTAGAAGGGGACACGAGCAGTACTTC
few	-	TRBJ2-1	TRBV7-9	CASSRRHNEQFF	TGTGCCAGCAGCCGACGCCACAATGAGCAGTTCTTC
few	TRBD2	TRBJ2-1	TRBV15	CATSRILVGGRRNEQFF	TGTGCCACCAGCAGAATTTTGGTCGGCGGGAGAAGGAATGAGCAGTTCTTC
many	-	TRBJ2-6	TRBV5-4	CASSPAGARRSGANVLTF	TGTGCCAGCAGCCCGGCAGGGGCCCGCCGCTCTGGGGCCAACGTCCTGACTTTC
many	-	TRBJ2-3	TRBV5-1	CASSLRLESDTQYF	TGCGCCAGCAGCTTGAGACTAGAATCAGATACGCAGTATTTT
few	TRBD2	TRBJ2-1	TRBV19	CASKGLAGRSSYNEQFF	TGTGCCAGCAAGGGACTAGCGGGGCGGAGCTCCTACAATGAGCAGTTCTTC
-	TRBD1	TRBJ1-2	TRBV5-1	CASSKMIGQATSYTF	TGCGCCAGCAGCAAGATGATAGGACAGGCAACGAGCTACACCTTC
few	-	TRBJ1-2	TRBV29-1	CSVQGVGYGYTF	TGCAGCGTACAGGGCGTAGGGTATGGCTACACCTTC
many	-	TRBJ1-1	TRBV29-1	CSVAPNTEAFF	TGCAGCGTTGCCCCGAATACTGAAGCTTTCTTT
-	-	TRBJ1-5	TRBV19	CASSNGVSEPQHF	TGTGCCAGTAGTAACGGAGTCTCGGAGCCCCAGCATTTT
many	TRBD2	TRBJ2-2	TRBV20-1	CSAPGDSGPTGELFF	TGCAGTGCCCCCGGGGATAGCGGGCCGACCGGGGAGCTGTTTTTT
many	TRBD1	TRBJ2-6	TRBV28	CASSRPGTGSGANVLTF	TGTGCCAGCAGTCGTCCCGGGACAGGTTCCGGGGCCAACGTCCTGACTTTC
few	TRBD1	TRBJ1-3	TRBV20-1	CSASDRASGNTIYF	TGCAGTGCTTCCGACAGGGCCTCTGGAAACACCATATATTTT
many	-	TRBJ2-7	TRBV20-1	CSANTGYEQYF	TGCAGTGCTAATACAGGATACGAGCAGTACTTC
-	-	TRBJ2-5	TRBV7-2	CASSLESELTQYF	TGTGCCAGCAGCTTAGAATCCGAGTTGACCCAGTACTTC
-	-	TRBJ2-1	TRBV7-3	CASSLSGGNEQFF	TGTGCCAGCAGCTTGTCCGGGGGTAATGAGCAGTTCTTC
many	TRBD2	TRBJ2-1	TRBV5-1	CASSVAGAYNEQFF	TGCGCCAGCAGCGTAGCGGGGGCCTACAATGAGCAGTTCTTC
-	-	TRBJ2-7	TRBV5-1	CASSSTAGASYEQYF	TGCGCCAGCAGCTCGACGGCGGGGGCATCCTACGAGCAGTACTTC
few	-	TRBJ1-1	TRBV9	CASSVTTGNTEAFF	TGTGCCAGCAGCGTAACTACAGGGAACACTGAAGCTTTCTTT
many	-	TRBJ1-5	TRBV12-3/TRBV12-4	CASSLGQGRDQPQHF	TGTGCCAGCAGTTTAGGGCAGGGTAGGGATCAGCCCCAGCATTTT
-	-	TRBJ2-5	TRBV29-1	CSVRPEGSKTQYF	TGCAGCGTCCGGCCGGAGGGGAGTAAGACCCAGTACTTC
few	-	TRBJ2-3	TRBV28	CASLDSTDTQYF	TGTGCCAGCCTGGACAGCACAGATACGCAGTATTTT
few	-	TRBJ2-2	TRBV5-5	CASSLNPHANTGELFF	TGTGCCAGCAGCTTGAATCCCCATGCGAACACCGGGGAGCTGTTTTTT
few	TRBD1	TRBJ1-1	TRBV29-1	CSVLTGGNTEAFF	TGCAGCGTTCTGACAGGGGGGAACACTGAAGCTTTCTTT
-	-	TRBJ1-3	TRBV11-2	CASSLGNAGSGNTIYF	TGTGCCAGCAGCTTAGGGAACGCCGGCTCTGGAAACACCATATATTTT
-	-	TRBJ2-5	TRBV28	CASSFGGSGETQYF	TGTGCCAGCAGTTTTGGGGGCTCTGGGGAGACCCAGTACTTC
few	-	TRBJ2-6	TRBV12-3/TRBV12-4	CASRSTGALGANVLTF	TGTGCCAGCAGATCGACTGGAGCTCTGGGGGCCAACGTCCTGACTTTC
many	TRBD2	TRBJ2-7	TRBV7-9	CASSLALAGGFYEQYF	TGTGCCAGCAGCTTAGCACTAGCGGGAGGGTTCTACGAGCAGTACTTC
-	-	TRBJ1-2	TRBV29-1	CSVEGGQGVGYTF	TGCAGCGTTGAGGGGGGTCAGGGAGTTGGCTACACCTTC
many	-	TRBJ1-2	TRBV5-4	CASSLHYGYTF	TGTGCCAGCAGCTTGCACTATGGCTACACCTTC